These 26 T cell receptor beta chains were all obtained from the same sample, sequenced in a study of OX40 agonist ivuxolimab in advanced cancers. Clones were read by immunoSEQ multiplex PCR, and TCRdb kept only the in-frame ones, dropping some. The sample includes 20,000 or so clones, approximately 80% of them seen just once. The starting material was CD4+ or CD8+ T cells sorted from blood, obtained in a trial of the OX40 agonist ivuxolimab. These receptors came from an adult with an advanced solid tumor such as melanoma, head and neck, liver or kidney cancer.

The CDR3 loop reads CASSLGENTIYF. CDR3 DNA: TGTGCCAGCAGCTTGGGGGAAAACACCATATATTTT. This rearrangement joins TRBV5-6 to TRBJ1-3; D is uncertain. Between the trimmed V and J ends, which lost 0 bases and 6 bases, there was a span of 4 bases. The CDR3 is made up of 12 amino acids. Per the germline V gene, CDR1 is SGHDT and CDR2 is YYEEEE.

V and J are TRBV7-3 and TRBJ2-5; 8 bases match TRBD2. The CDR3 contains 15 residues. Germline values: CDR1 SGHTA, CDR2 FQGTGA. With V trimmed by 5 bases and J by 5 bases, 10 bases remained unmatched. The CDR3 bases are TGTGCCAGCAGCCTAGGAAGCGGGAGTTGGGAGACCCAGTACTTC. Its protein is CASSLGSGSWETQYF.

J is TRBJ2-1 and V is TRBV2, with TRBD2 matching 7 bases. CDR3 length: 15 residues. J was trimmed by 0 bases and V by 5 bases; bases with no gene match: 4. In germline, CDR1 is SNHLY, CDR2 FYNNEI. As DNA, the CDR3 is TGTGCCAGCAGTATAGCGGGCACCTCCTACAATGAGCAGTTCTTC. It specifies CASSIAGTSYNEQFF.

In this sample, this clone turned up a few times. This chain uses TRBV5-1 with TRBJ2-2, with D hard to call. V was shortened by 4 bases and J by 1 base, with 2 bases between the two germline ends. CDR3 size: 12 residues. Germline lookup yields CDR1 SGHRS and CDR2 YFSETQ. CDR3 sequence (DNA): TGCGCCAGCAGCGTGAACACCGGGGAGCTGTTTTTT. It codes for CASSVNTGELFF.

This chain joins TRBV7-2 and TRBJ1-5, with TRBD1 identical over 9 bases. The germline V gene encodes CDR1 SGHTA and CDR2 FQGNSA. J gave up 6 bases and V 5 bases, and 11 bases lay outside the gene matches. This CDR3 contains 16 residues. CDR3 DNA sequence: TGTGCCAGCAGCCTATATACGGGACAGGGTAGTCAGCCCCAGCATTTT. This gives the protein CASSLYTGQGSQPQHF.

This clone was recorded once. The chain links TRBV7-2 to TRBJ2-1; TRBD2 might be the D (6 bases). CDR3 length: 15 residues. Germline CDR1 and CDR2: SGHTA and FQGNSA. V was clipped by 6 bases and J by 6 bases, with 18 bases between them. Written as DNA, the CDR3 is TGTGCCAGCAGGCCCCCCGGACTGGGGGGCAATGAGCAGTTCTTC. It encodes CASRPPGLGGNEQFF.

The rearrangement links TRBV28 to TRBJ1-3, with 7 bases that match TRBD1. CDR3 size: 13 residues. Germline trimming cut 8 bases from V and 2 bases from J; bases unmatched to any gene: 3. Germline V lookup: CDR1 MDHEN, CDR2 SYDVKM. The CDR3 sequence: CASQTGAGNTIYF. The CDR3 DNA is TGTGCCAGCCAAACAGGGGCTGGAAACACCATATATTTT.

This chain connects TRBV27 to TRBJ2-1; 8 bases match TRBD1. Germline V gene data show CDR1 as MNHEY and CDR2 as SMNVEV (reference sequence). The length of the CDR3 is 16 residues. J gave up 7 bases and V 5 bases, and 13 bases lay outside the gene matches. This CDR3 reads CASSPTGTGSTNEQFF. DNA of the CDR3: TGTGCCAGCAGTCCTACCGGGACAGGTAGTACGAATGAGCAGTTCTTC.

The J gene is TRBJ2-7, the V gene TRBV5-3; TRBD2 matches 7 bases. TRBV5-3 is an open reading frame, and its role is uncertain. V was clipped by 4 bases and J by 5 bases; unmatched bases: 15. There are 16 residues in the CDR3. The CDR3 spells CARSMRLSGARHEQYF. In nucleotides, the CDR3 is TGTGCCAGAAGCATGAGACTAAGCGGGGCCAGACACGAGCAGTACTTC.

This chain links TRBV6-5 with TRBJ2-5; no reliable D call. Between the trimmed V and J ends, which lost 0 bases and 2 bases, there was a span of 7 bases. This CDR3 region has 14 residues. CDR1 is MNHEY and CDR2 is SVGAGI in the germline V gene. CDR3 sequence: CASSYSGAQETQYF. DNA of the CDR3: TGTGCCAGCAGTTACTCCGGCGCGCAAGAGACCCAGTACTTC.

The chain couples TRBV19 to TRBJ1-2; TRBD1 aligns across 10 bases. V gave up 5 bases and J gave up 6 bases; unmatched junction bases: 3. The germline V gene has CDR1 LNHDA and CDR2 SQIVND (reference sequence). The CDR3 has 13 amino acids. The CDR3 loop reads CASSGTGVNGYTF. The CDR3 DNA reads TGTGCCAGTAGTGGGACAGGGGTGAATGGCTACACCTTC. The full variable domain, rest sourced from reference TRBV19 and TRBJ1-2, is DGGITQSPKYLFRKEGQNVTLSCEQNLNHDAMYWYRQDPGQGLRLIYYSQIVNDFQKGDIAEGYSVSREKKESFPLTVTSAQKNPTAFYLCASSGTGVNGYTFGSGTRLTVV.

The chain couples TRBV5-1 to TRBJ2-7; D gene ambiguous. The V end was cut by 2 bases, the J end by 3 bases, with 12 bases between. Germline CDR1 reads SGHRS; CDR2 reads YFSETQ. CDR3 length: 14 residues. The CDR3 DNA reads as TGCGCCAGCAGCTTTTCACCCGGTGGCTACGAGCAGTACTTC. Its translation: CASSFSPGGYEQYF.

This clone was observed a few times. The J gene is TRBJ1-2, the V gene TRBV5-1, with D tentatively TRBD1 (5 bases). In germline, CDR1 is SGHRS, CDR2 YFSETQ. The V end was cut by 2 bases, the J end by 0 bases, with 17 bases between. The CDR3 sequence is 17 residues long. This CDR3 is CASSFGGDLKANYGYTF. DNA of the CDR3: TGCGCCAGCAGCTTTGGCGGGGACCTTAAAGCTAACTATGGCTACACCTTC.

This chain's CDR3 is CASSLSTGTPYNEQFF. Written as DNA, the CDR3 is TGTGCCAGCAGTTTAAGTACCGGGACTCCTTACAATGAGCAGTTCTTC. The chain links TRBV27 to TRBJ2-1, with a possible D match to TRBD2 (6 bases). The V and J ends lost 2 bases and 4 bases respectively, with 15 bases between them. Germline CDR1 reads MNHEY; CDR2 reads SMNVEV (reference sequence). The CDR3 covers 16 residues.

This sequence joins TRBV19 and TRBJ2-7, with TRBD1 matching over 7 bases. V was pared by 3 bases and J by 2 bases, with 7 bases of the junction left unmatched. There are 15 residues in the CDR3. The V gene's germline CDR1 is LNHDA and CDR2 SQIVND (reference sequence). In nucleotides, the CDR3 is TGTGCCAGTAGTATGGCCCATGACAGGGCCTACGAGCAGTACTTC. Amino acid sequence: CASSMAHDRAYEQYF. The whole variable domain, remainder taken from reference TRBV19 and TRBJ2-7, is DGGITQSPKYLFRKEGQNVTLSCEQNLNHDAMYWYRQDPGQGLRLIYYSQIVNDFQKGDIAEGYSVSREKKESFPLTVTSAQKNPTAFYLCASSMAHDRAYEQYFGPGTRLTVT.

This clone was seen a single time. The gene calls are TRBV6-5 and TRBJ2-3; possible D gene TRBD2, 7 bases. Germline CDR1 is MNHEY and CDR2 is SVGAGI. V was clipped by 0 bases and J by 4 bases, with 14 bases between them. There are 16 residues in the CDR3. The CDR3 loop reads CASSYSALGGADTQYF. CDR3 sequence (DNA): TGTGCCAGCAGTTACTCGGCCCTAGGGGGGGCAGATACGCAGTATTTT.

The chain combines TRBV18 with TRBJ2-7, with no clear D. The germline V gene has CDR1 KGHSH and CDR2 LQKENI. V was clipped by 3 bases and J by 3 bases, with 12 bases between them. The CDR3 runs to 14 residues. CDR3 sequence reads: CASSPRGYNYEQYF. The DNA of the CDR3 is TGTGCCAGCTCACCCCGAGGCTACAACTACGAGCAGTACTTC.

CDR3 DNA sequence: TGTGCCAGCTCACCGGAAACCTCGGGGAATGGCTACACCTTC. This codes for CASSPETSGNGYTF. The chain carries TRBV18 and TRBJ1-2, with unresolved D. The V end was cut by 3 bases, the J end by 6 bases, with 14 bases between. The CDR3 is 14 amino acids. Germline CDR1 is KGHSH and CDR2 is LQKENI.

The CDR3 is CASSFYDRGNTEAFF. In DNA form, the CDR3 reads TGTGCCAGCAGCTTTTACGACAGGGGGAACACTGAAGCTTTCTTT. The V and J genes are TRBV11-2 and TRBJ1-1, with TRBD1 matching over 8 bases. The germline V gene has CDR1 SGHAT and CDR2 FQNNGV. J was trimmed by 1 base and V by 3 bases; bases with no gene match: 4. This CDR3 region has 15 residues.

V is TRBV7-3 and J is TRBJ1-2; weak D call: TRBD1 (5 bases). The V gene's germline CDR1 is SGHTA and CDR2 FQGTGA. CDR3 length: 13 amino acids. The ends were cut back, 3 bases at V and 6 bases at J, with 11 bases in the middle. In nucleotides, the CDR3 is TGTGCCAGCAGCTTTTCGGGGACCCATGGCTACACCTTC. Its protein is CASSFSGTHGYTF.

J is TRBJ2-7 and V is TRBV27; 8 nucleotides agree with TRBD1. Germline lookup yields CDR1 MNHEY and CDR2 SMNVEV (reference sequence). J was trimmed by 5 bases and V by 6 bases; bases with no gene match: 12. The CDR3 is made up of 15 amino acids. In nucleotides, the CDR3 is TGTGCCAGCAGACGGAGGACAGGGTTGGGCGACGAGCAGTACTTC. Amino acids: CASRRRTGLGDEQYF.

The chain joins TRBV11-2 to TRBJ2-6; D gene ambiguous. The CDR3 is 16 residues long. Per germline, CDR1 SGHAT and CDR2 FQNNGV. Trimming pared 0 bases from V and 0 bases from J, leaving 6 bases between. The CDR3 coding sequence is TGTGCCAGCAGCTTAGATTCTATCTCTGGGGCCAACGTCCTGACTTTC. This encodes CASSLDSISGANVLTF.

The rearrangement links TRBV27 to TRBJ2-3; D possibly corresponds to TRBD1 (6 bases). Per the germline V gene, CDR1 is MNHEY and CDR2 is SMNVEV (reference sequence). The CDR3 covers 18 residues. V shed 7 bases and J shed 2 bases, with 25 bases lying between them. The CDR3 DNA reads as TGTGCCAGCAATATTATAGGGGTCCAGGGGTCTTCCACAGATACGCAGTATTTT. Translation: CASNIIGVQGSSTDTQYF.

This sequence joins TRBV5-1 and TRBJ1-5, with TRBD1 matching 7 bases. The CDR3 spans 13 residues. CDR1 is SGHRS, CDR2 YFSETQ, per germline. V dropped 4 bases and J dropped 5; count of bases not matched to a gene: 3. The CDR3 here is CASSATGDQPQHF. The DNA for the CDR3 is TGCGCCAGCAGCGCCACAGGGGATCAGCCCCAGCATTTT.

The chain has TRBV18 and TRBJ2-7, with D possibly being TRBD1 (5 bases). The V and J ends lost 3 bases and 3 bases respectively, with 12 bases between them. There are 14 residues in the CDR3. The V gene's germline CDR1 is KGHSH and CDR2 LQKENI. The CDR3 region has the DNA TGTGCCAGCTCACCTCTCGTGGACAACTACGAGCAGTACTTC. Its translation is CASSPLVDNYEQYF.

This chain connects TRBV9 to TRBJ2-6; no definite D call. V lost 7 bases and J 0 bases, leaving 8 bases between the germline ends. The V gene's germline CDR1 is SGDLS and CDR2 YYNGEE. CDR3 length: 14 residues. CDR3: CASGISSGANVLTF. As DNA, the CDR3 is TGTGCCAGCGGAATCAGCTCTGGGGCCAACGTCCTGACTTTC.